One sample yielded the 15 T cell receptor beta chains listed below, sequenced in a study of blood T cells in healthy people across ages. A second PCR, run for about 7 to 11 cycles, used a sample-barcoded 5' primer plus a J-beta primer mix. TCRdb re-called the 5' RACE reads through MiXCR, storing one row per CDR3 protein. Of some 1.7 million distinct CDR3 sequences in the sample, 25% to 30% were seen once. Sample: blood. The receptors originated from a woman under 40 in good health.

This clonotype was counted at least ten times. The V and J genes are TRBV12-3 or TRBV12-4 and TRBJ2-1; TRBD2 matches 13 bases. With V trimmed by 6 bases and J by 6 bases, 8 bases remained unmatched. The CDR3 consists of 16 residues. The CDR3 sequence: CASSPGLAGVINEQFF. In DNA, the CDR3 is TGTGCCAGCAGCCCTGGACTAGCGGGAGTCATCAATGAGCAGTTCTTC.

This clonotype was detected only a few times. The chain uses TRBV20-1 and TRBJ1-6, with D maybe TRBD1 (6 bases). Per germline, CDR1 DFQATT and CDR2 SNEGSKA (reference sequence). The V and J ends lost 2 bases and 11 bases respectively, with 16 bases between them. The CDR3 spans 14 residues. CDR3 loop: CSARRTGLLTPLHF. The CDR3 region has the DNA TGCAGTGCTAGAAGAACAGGGCTACTGACACCCCTCCACTTT.

J is TRBJ2-7 and V is TRBV29-1; 7 bases are shared with TRBD1. In germline, CDR1 is SQVTM, CDR2 ANQGSEA. J lost 2 bases, V lost 4 bases, and 2 bases had no gene match. The CDR3 runs 12 residues. CDR3 sequence (DNA): TGCAGCGTTGGGGGACAGACCTACGAGCAGTACTTC. This translates into CSVGGQTYEQYF.

V and J are TRBV20-1 and TRBJ1-5; maybe TRBD1 (5 bases). The CDR3 is 16 amino acids. V dropped 1 base and J dropped 0 bases, with 13 bases sitting between them. Germline CDR1 DFQATT, CDR2 SNEGSKA (reference sequence). DNA of the CDR3: TGCAGTGCTAGAGGGGGGTATGGGGATAGCAATCAGCCCCAGCATTTT. As protein: CSARGGYGDSNQPQHF.

Only a few counts were recorded for this clonotype. This chain joins TRBV20-1 and TRBJ2-3; 7 nucleotides align to TRBD1. After removal of 6 bases from V and 9 bases from J, the junction contained 12 bases not matched to a gene. In germline, CDR1 is DFQATT, CDR2 SNEGSKA (reference sequence). This CDR3 is built from 13 residues. The CDR3 nucleotides read TGCAGTGCGGGCGAGACAGGGCGCAGGACGCAGTATTTT. Amino acid sequence: CSAGETGRRTQYF.

This clonotype showed up many times. The chain has TRBV5-1 and TRBJ2-1, with TRBD2 as a possible D gene (6 bases). The length of the CDR3 is 17 residues. V was trimmed by 4 bases and J by 6 bases, leaving 23 bases between them. Germline loops: CDR1 SGHRS, CDR2 YFSETQ. Here the CDR3 reads CASSHLSRGLTANEQFF. Here the CDR3 DNA reads TGCGCCAGCAGCCACCTAAGCCGGGGACTCACTGCCAATGAGCAGTTCTTC.

The V call is TRBV12-5, the J call TRBJ2-5, with D tentatively TRBD1 (6 bases). The CDR3 sequence is 14 residues long. The V gene's germline CDR1 is LGHNT and CDR2 FRNRAP. The V end lost 6 bases, the J end lost 5 bases, and 16 bases lay between the germline ends. CDR3 residues: CASGHLTQGETQYF. The CDR3 region has the DNA TGTGCTAGTGGCCACCTAACTCAGGGGGAGACCCAGTACTTC.

The chain couples TRBV7-2 to TRBJ1-4, with D possibly TRBD1 on 6 matching bases. The CDR3 sequence is 15 residues long. The V gene's germline CDR1 is SGHTA and CDR2 FQGNSA. The V end was cut by 8 bases, the J end by 7 bases, with 20 bases between. This CDR3 is CASSLGGGLGEKLFF. Written as DNA, the CDR3 is TGTGCCAGCTCACTCGGGGGGGGCTTAGGTGAAAAACTGTTTTTT.

For this clonotype: The junction departs from germline at one end; a sequencing error may be responsible. The chain employs TRBV18 and TRBJ2-3; D is tentatively TRBD1 or TRBD2 (5 bases each). This CDR3 region has 14 residues. Germline loops: CDR1 KGHSH, CDR2 LQKENI. Written as DNA, the CDR3 is TGTGCCAGCCCACCCGGGGCGAGTAGAGATACGCAGTATTTT. Its translation: CASPPGASRDTQYF. Full variable domain (remainder filled in from reference TRBV18 and TRBJ2-3): NAGVMQNPRHLVRRRGQEARLRCSPMKGHSHVYWYRQLPEEGLKFMVYLQKENIIDESGMPKERFSAEFPKEGPSILRIQQVVRGDSAAYFCASPPGASRDTQYFGPGTRLTVL.

About this clonotype itself: A much larger clone sits a single nucleotide away, making a read error possible. No conserved phenylalanine or tryptophan ends this CDR3, so it is likely a read error. The V call is TRBV5-5, the J call TRBJ2-7; no reliable D call. Trimming removed 0 bases from V and 1 base from J, with 8 bases in between. Per germline, CDR1 SGHKS and CDR2 YYEKEE (reference sequence). This CDR3 spans 14 amino acids. The CDR3 loop reads CASSLDRQSYEQYI. The CDR3, as DNA: TGTGCCAGCAGCTTGGACCGTCAATCCTACGAGCAGTACATC.

In this sample, this clonotype turned up many times. This chain connects TRBV15 to TRBJ2-7; D is possibly TRBD1 (6 bases). The germline CDR1 and CDR2 sequences are LNHNV and YYDKDF (reference sequence). Trimming took 0 bases from V and 3 from J, leaving 12 bases between them. The length of the CDR3 is 15 residues. As DNA, the CDR3 is TGTGCCACCAGCAGAGACCGGACAGTACTCTACGAGCAGTACTTC. It specifies CATSRDRTVLYEQYF.

A few counts support this clonotype. The chain carries TRBV19 and TRBJ2-1, with D perhaps matching TRBD2 (6 bases). This CDR3 region has 15 residues. The V and J ends lost 4 bases and 7 bases respectively, with 17 bases between them. The germline V gene has CDR1 LNHDA and CDR2 SQIVND (reference sequence). CDR3 sequence reads: CASSTRELVGNEQFF. In DNA form, the CDR3 reads TGTGCCAGTAGTACCCGGGAGCTGGTTGGGAATGAGCAGTTCTTC.

This chain uses TRBV7-9 with TRBJ2-5; D uncertain. V was shortened by 5 bases and J by 0 bases, with 16 bases between the two germline ends. The V gene's germline CDR1 is SEHNR and CDR2 FQNEAQ (reference sequence). The CDR3 has 16 residues. CDR3 amino acids: CASSPPGVGHQETQYF. Here the CDR3 DNA reads TGTGCCAGCAGCCCCCCTGGGGTAGGCCACCAAGAGACCCAGTACTTC.

This chain links TRBV20-1 with TRBJ1-2; 7 bases are shared with TRBD1. V dropped 0 bases and J dropped 2; count of bases not matched to a gene: 3. Germline V gene data show CDR1 as DFQATT and CDR2 as SNEGSKA (reference sequence). The CDR3 is made up of 14 amino acids. The DNA for the CDR3 is TGCAGTGCTAGAGATCGGGGACAGAACTATGGCTACACCTTC. Protein: CSARDRGQNYGYTF.

The chain recombines TRBV4-1 with TRBJ2-2, with TRBD2 identical over 8 bases. The J segment lost 7 bases and the V segment lost 0 bases, leaving 10 bases of the junction unmatched. The CDR3 is 17 residues long. The germline gives CDR1 MGHRA, CDR2 YSYEKL. The CDR3 sequence: CASSQDIPGGLDGELFF. The CDR3 nucleotides read TGCGCCAGCAGCCAAGATATTCCGGGGGGGCTGGACGGGGAGCTGTTTTTT.